These 11 T cell receptor beta chains originate from one sample sequenced in a study of blood T cell repertoires in COVID-19. Assay: immunoSEQ multiplex PCR; the TCRdb copy retains only in-frame clones and omits some. Of hundreds of thousands of clones in the sample, around 88% were seen once. Sequenced material: PBMCs or T cells enriched from blood (not recorded which). Receptors were obtained from a woman in her thirties who had recovered from COVID-19.

The CDR3 reads CASTLAGSTDTQYF. The CDR3 coding sequence is TGTGCCAGCACACTAGCGGGTAGCACAGATACGCAGTATTTT. J is TRBJ2-3 and V is TRBV7-9; 9 nucleotides align to TRBD2. V lost 7 bases to trimming and J lost 0 bases; unmatched junction nucleotides: 2. CDR3 length equals 14 residues. Looked up from germline, CDR1 is SEHNR and CDR2 is FQNEAQ (reference sequence).

This sequence joins TRBV24-1 and TRBJ1-1; TRBD1 is a possible D gene (6 bases). The V gene lost 1 base and the J gene lost 8 bases, with 10 bases spanning the gap. Germline lookup yields CDR1 KGHDR and CDR2 SFDVKD. The CDR3 sequence is 13 residues long. CDR3 bases: TGTGCCACCAGTGATTTCCCGGACAGCGAAGCTTTCTTT. It yields the protein CATSDFPDSEAFF.

This chain links TRBV28 with TRBJ1-1; TRBD1 agrees at 10 bases. This CDR3 spans 16 amino acids. Germline loops: CDR1 MDHEN, CDR2 SYDVKM. Trimming at V came to 3 bases and at J to 5 bases, leaving 9 bases not matched to a gene. CDR3 sequence: CASSLSTGGRRTEAFF. The CDR3, as DNA: TGTGCCAGCAGTTTGTCGACAGGGGGCAGGAGAACTGAAGCTTTCTTT.

V gene TRBV6-6 combines with J gene TRBJ2-7; D may be TRBD2 (6 bases). The CDR3 is 12 amino acids. The V gene lost 7 bases and the J gene lost 4 bases, with 11 bases spanning the gap. Germline assignment: CDR1 MNHNY and CDR2 SVGAGI (reference sequence). The CDR3 protein is CASMGGSYEQYF. CDR3 bases: TGTGCCAGCATGGGAGGAAGTTACGAGCAGTACTTC.

This chain uses TRBV11-2 with TRBJ1-2; the D gene is possibly TRBD1 (6 bases). This CDR3 is built from 14 residues. Germline lookup yields CDR1 SGHAT and CDR2 FQNNGV. Trimming took 1 base from V and 6 from J, leaving 12 bases between them. CDR3 sequence: CASSLAGGMDGYTF. CDR3 DNA sequence: TGTGCCAGCAGCTTAGCGGGGGGCATGGATGGCTACACCTTC.

This clone came up a few times. The same CDR3 arises from other DNA sequences in this sample as well. The gene calls are TRBV27 and TRBJ2-2; D unclear. Germline CDR1 and CDR2: MNHEY and SMNVEV (reference sequence). V was clipped by 0 bases and J by 5 bases, with 4 bases between them. This CDR3 has 13 amino acids. CDR3 nucleotide sequence: TGTGCCAGCAGTTTATCGAGGACCGGGGAGCTGTTTTTT. Amino acid sequence: CASSLSRTGELFF.

The rearrangement joins TRBV28 to TRBJ1-2, with TRBD1 as a possible D gene (6 bases). In germline, CDR1 is MDHEN, CDR2 SYDVKM. CDR3 length: 15 residues. The ends were cut back, 7 bases at V and 3 bases at J, with 18 bases in the middle. CDR3 DNA sequence: TGTGCCAGCACCTTGGGGCAGGGGCGGGACTATGGCTACACCTTC. It translates to CASTLGQGRDYGYTF.

The chain joins TRBV30 to TRBJ1-1; D is undetermined. V was shortened by 0 bases and J by 3 bases, with 8 bases between the two germline ends. The germline V gene encodes CDR1 GTSNPN and CDR2 SVGIG (reference sequence). The CDR3 extends over 13 amino acids. CDR3 sequence: CAWSVRRDTEAFF. CDR3 coding DNA: TGTGCCTGGAGTGTTCGTCGGGACACTGAAGCTTTCTTT.

V gene TRBV5-1 combines with J gene TRBJ1-1; TRBD1 agrees at 8 bases. Germline values: CDR1 SGHRS, CDR2 YFSETQ. This CDR3 is built from 13 residues. V gave up 4 bases and J gave up 4 bases; unmatched junction bases: 3. The CDR3 DNA is TGCGCCAGCAGCCCGACAGGGGTCACTGAAGCTTTCTTT. Translated: CASSPTGVTEAFF.

The chain couples TRBV29-1 to TRBJ1-2; D may be TRBD1 (6 bases). This CDR3 contains 13 residues. Trimming removed 6 bases from V and 4 bases from J, with 15 bases in between. The V gene's germline CDR1 is SQVTM and CDR2 ANQGSEA. The CDR3 loop is CSVPPLGAYGYTF. CDR3 in DNA: TGCAGCGTCCCCCCATTGGGGGCCTATGGCTACACCTTC. The whole variable domain, filled in from reference TRBV29-1 and TRBJ1-2, reads SAVISQKPSRDICQRGTSLTIQCQVDSQVTMMFWYRQQPGQSLTLIATANQGSEATYESGFVIDKFPISRPNLTFSTLTVSNMSPEDSSIYLCSVPPLGAYGYTFGSGTRLTVV.

The V gene is TRBV6-4, the J gene TRBJ1-5; D not certain. The CDR3 runs 13 residues. V shed 2 bases and J shed 5 bases, with 7 bases lying between them. The germline gives CDR1 MRHNA, CDR2 SNTAGT. The CDR3 region has the DNA TGTGCCAGCAGTGACGAGAGTGATCAGCCCCAGCATTTT. Protein product: CASSDESDQPQHF.